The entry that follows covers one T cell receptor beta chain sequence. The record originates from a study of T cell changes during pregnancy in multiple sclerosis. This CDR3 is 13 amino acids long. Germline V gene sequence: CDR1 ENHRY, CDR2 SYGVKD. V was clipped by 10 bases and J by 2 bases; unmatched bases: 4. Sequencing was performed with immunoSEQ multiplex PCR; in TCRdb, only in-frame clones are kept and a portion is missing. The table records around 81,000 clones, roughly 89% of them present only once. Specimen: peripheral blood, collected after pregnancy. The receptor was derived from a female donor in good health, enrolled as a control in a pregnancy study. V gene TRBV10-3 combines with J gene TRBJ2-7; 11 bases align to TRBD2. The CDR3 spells CATGLAGAYEQYF. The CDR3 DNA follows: TGTGCCACCGGACTAGCGGGCGCCTACGAGCAGTACTTC.